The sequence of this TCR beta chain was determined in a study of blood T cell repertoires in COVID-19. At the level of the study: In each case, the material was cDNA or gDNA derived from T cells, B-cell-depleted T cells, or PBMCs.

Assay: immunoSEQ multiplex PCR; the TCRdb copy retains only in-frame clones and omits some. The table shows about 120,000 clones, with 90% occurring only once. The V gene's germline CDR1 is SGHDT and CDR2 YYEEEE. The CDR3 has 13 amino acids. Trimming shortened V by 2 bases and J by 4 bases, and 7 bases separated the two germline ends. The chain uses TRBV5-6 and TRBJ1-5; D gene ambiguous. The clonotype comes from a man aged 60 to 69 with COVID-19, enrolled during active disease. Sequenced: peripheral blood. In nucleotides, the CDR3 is TGTGCCAGCAGCTTCACAGCAAATCAGCCCCAGCATTTT. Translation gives CASSFTANQPQHF.